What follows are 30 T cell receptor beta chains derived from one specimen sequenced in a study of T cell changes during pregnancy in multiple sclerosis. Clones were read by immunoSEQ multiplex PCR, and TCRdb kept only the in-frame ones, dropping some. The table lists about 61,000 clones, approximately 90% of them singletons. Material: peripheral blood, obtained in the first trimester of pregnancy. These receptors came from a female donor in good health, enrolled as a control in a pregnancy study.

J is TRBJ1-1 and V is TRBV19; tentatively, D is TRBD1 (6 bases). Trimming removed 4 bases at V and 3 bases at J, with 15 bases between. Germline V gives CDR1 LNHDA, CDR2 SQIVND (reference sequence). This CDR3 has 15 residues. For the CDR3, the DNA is TGTGCCAGTAGTACCGGGGGGGGCTGGGACACTGAAGCTTTCTTT. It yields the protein CASSTGGGWDTEAFF.

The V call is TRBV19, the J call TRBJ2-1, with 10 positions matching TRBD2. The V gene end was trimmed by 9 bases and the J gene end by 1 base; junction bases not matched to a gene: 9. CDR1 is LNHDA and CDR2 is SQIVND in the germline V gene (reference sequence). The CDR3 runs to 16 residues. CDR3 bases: TGTGCCAGCGGGGGAGCGGGGGGGCAGTCCTACAATGAGCAGTTCTTC. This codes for CASGGAGGQSYNEQFF.

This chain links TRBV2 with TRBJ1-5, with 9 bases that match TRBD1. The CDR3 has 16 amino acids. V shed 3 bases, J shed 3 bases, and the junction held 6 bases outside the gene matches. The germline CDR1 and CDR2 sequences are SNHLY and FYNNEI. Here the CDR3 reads CASSEGQGGDNQPQHF. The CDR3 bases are TGTGCCAGCAGTGAGGGACAGGGAGGGGACAATCAGCCCCAGCATTTT. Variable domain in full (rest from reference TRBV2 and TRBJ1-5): EPEVTQTPSHQVTQMGQEVILRCVPISNHLYFYWYRQILGQKVEFLVSFYNNEISEKSEIFDDQFSVERPDGSNFTLKIRSTKLEDSAMYFCASSEGQGGDNQPQHFGDGTRLSIL.

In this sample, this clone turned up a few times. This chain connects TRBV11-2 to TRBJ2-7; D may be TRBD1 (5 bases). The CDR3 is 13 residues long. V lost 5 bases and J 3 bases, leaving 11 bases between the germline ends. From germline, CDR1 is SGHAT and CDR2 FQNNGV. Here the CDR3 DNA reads TGTGCCAGCAGCCTAAGGGGCGTCTACGAGCAGTACTTC. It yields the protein CASSLRGVYEQYF.

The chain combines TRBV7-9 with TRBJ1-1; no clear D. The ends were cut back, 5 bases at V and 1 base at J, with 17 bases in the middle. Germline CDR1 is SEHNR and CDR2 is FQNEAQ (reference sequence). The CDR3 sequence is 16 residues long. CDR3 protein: CASSDLTGSGNTEAFF. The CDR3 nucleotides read TGTGCCAGCAGCGACTTAACCGGGTCCGGGAACACTGAAGCTTTCTTT. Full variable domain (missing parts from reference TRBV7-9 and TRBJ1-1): DTGVSQNPRHKITKRGQNVTFRCDPISEHNRLYWYRQTLGQGPEFLTYFQNEAQLEKSRLLSDRFSAERPKGSFSTLEIQRTEQGDSAMYLCASSDLTGSGNTEAFFGQGTRLTVV.

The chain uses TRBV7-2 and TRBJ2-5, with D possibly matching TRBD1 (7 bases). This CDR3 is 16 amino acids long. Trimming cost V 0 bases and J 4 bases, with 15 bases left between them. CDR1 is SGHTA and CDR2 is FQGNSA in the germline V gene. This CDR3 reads CASSLASSQGGETQYF. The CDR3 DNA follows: TGTGCCAGCAGCTTAGCCTCTAGCCAGGGGGGAGAGACCCAGTACTTC. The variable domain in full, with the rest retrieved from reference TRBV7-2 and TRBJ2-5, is GAGVSQSPSNKVTEKGKDVELRCDPISGHTALYWYRQSLGQGLEFLIYFQGNSAPDKSGLPSDRFSAERTGGSVSTLTIQRTQQEDSAVYLCASSLASSQGGETQYFGPGTRLLVL.

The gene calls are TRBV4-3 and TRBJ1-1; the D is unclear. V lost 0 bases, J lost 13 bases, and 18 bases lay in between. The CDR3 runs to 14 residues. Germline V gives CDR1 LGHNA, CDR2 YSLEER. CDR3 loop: CASSQDNEVGKLFF. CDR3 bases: TGCGCCAGCAGCCAAGATAATGAAGTGGGCAAGCTTTTCTTT.

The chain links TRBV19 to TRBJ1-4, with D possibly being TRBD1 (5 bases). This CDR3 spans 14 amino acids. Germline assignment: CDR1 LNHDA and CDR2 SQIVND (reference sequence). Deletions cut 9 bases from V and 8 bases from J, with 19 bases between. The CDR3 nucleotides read TGTGCCAGCACTTCGGGGGAAGACGACGAAAAACTGTTTTTT. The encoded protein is CASTSGEDDEKLFF. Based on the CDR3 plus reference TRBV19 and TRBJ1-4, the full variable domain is DGGITQSPKYLFRKEGQNVTLSCEQNLNHDAMYWYRQDPGQGLRLIYYSQIVNDFQKGDIAEGYSVSREKKESFPLTVTSAQKNPTAFYLCASTSGEDDEKLFFGSGTQLSVL.

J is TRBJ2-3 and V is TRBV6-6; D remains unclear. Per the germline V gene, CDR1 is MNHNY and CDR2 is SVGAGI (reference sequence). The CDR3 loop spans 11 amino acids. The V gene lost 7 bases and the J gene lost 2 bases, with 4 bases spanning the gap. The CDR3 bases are TGTGCCAGCACCAACACAGATACGCAGTATTTT. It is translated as CASTNTDTQYF.

In DNA, the CDR3 is TGTGCCAGCAGCCCTAGGACAGGGCGTCCGTTCGATGAGCAGTTCTTC. It specifies CASSPRTGRPFDEQFF. The chain carries TRBV5-6 and TRBJ2-1; 8 bases map to TRBD1. Germline loops: CDR1 SGHDT, CDR2 YYEEEE. J was trimmed by 8 bases and V by 4 bases; bases with no gene match: 14. The CDR3 is made up of 16 amino acids.

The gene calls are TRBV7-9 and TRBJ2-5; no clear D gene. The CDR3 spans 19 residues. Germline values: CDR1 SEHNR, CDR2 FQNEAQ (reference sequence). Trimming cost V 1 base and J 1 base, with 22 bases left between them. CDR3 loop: CASSLVRSTVTESQETQYF. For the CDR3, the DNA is TGTGCCAGCAGCTTAGTCCGTTCCACTGTGACTGAAAGCCAAGAGACCCAGTACTTC.

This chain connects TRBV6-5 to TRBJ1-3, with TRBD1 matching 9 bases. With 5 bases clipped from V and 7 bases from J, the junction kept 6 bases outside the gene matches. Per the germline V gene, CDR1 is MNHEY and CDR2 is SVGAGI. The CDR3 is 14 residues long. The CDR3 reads CASSPGTGWNTIYF. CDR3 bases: TGTGCCAGCAGTCCCGGGACAGGGTGGAACACCATATATTTT.

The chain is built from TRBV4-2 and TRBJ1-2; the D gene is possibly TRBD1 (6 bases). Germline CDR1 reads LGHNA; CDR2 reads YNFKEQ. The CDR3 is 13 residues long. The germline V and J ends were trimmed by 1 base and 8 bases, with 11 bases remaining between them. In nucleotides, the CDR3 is TGTGCCAGCAGCCAAGGGGCAGGGGAAGGCTACACCTTC. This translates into CASSQGAGEGYTF.

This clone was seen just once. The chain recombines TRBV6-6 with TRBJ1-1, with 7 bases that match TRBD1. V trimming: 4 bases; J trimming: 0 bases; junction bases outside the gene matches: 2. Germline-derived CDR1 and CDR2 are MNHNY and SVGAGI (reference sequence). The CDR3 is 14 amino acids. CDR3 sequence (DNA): TGTGCCAGCAGTTTAACAGGGGTGAACACTGAAGCTTTCTTT. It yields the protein CASSLTGVNTEAFF.

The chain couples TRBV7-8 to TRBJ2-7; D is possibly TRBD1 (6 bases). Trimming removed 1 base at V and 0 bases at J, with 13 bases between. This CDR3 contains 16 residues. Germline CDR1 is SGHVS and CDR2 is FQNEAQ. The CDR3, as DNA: TGTGCCAGCAGCTTAGGGAGGACAGCGAGCTCCTACGAGCAGTACTTC. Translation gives CASSLGRTASSYEQYF.

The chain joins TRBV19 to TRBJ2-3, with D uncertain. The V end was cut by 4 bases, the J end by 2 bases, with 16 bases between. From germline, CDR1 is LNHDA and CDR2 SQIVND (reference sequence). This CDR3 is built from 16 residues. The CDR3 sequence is CASSSAEGIVTDTQYF. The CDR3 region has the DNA TGTGCCAGTAGTAGCGCGGAAGGTATTGTCACAGATACGCAGTATTTT. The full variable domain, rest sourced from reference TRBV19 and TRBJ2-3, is DGGITQSPKYLFRKEGQNVTLSCEQNLNHDAMYWYRQDPGQGLRLIYYSQIVNDFQKGDIAEGYSVSREKKESFPLTVTSAQKNPTAFYLCASSSAEGIVTDTQYFGPGTRLTVL.

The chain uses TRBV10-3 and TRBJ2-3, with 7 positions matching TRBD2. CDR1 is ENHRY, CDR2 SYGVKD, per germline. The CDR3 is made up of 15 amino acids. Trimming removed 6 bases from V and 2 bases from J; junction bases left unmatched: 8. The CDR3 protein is CAIRTGGTLTDTQYF. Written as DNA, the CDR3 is TGTGCCATCAGAACGGGAGGAACCCTCACAGATACGCAGTATTTT.

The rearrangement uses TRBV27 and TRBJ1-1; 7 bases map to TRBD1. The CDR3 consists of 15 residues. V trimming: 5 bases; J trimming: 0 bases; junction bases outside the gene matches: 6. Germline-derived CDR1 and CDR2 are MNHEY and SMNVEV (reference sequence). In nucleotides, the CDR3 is TGTGCCAGCAGTCCCGGGGACAGATTGAACACTGAAGCTTTCTTT. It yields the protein CASSPGDRLNTEAFF.

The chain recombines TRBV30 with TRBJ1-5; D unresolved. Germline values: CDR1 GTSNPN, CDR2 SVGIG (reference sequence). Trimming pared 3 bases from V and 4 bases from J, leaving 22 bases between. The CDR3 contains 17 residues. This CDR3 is CAWSGRGGPGLNQPQHF. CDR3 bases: TGTGCCTGGAGCGGGAGAGGAGGGCCAGGTTTAAATCAGCCCCAGCATTTT.

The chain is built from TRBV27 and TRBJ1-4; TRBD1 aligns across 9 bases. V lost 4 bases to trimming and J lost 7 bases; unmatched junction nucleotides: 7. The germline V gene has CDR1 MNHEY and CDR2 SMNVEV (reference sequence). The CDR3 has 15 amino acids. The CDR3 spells CASSSMTGGGEKLFF. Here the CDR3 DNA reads TGTGCCAGCAGTTCGATGACAGGGGGAGGTGAAAAACTGTTTTTT.

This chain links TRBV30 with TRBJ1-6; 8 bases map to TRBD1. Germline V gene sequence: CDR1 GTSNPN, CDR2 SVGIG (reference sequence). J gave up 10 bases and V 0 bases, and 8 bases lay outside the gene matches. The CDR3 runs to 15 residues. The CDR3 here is CAWSVLEQGGSPLHF. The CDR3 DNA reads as TGTGCCTGGAGTGTACTTGAACAGGGGGGGTCACCCCTCCACTTT.

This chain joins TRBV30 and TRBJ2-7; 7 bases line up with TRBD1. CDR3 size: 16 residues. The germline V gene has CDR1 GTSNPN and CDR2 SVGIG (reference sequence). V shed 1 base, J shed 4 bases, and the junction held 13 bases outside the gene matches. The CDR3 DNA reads TGTGCCTGGAGTGGGACAGGTGCTAAATCGCGGTACGAGCAGTACTTC. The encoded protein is CAWSGTGAKSRYEQYF.

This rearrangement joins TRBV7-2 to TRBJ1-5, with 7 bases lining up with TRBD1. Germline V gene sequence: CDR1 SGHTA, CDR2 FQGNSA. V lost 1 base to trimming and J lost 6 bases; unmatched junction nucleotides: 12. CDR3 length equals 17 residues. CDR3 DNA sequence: TGTGCCAGCAGCTTAGGTGGACGGACAGGTTGGGCTCAGCCCCAGCATTTT. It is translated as CASSLGGRTGWAQPQHF.

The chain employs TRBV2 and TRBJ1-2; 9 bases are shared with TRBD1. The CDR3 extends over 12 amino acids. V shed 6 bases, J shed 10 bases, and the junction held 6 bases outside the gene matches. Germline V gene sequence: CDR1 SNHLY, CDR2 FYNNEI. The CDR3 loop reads CASRRTGASYTF. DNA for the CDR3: TGTGCCAGCAGGAGGACAGGGGCCTCCTACACCTTC.

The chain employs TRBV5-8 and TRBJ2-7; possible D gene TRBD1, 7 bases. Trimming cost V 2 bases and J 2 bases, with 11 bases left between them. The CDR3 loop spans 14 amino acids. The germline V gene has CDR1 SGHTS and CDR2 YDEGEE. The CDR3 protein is CASSLQGTAYEQYF. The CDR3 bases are TGTGCCAGCAGCTTACAGGGGACTGCCTACGAGCAGTACTTC. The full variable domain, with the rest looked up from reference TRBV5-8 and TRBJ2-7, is EAGVTQSPTHLIKTRGQQATLRCSPISGHTSVYWYQQALGLGLQFLLWYDEGEERNRGNFPPRFSGRQFPNYSSELNVNALELEDSALYLCASSLQGTAYEQYFGPGTRLTVT.

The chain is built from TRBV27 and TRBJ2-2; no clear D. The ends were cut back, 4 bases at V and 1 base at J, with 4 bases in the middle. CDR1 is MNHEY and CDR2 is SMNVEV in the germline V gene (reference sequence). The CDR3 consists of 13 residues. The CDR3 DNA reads TGTGCCAGCAGTTCGGGGAACACCGGGGAGCTGTTTTTT. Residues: CASSSGNTGELFF.

The CDR3 bases are TGTGCCAGCAGCTTAGACGGGACACAGAACACTGAAGCTTTCTTT. It encodes CASSLDGTQNTEAFF. The chain employs TRBV7-9 and TRBJ1-1; the D gene is possibly TRBD1 (6 bases). The CDR3 totals 15 residues. Germline V gene lookup returns CDR1 SEHNR and CDR2 FQNEAQ (reference sequence). Deletions cut 1 base from V and 1 base from J, with 10 bases between.

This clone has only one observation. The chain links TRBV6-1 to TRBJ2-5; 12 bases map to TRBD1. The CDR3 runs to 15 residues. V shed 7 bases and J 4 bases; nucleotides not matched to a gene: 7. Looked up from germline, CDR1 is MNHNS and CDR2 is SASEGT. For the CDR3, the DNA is TGTGCCAGCACCCAGGGACAGGGGGCTGGAGAGACCCAGTACTTC. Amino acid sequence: CASTQGQGAGETQYF.

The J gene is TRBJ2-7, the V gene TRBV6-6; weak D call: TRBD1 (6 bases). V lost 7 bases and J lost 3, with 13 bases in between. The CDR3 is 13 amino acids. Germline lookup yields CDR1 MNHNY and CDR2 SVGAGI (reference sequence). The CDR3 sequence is CASKKRDIYEQYF. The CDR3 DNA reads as TGTGCCAGCAAAAAAAGGGACATCTACGAGCAGTACTTC.

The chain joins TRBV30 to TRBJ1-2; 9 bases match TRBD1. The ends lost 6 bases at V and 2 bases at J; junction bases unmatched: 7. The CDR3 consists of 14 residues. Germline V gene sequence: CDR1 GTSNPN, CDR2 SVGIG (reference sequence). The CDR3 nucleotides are TGTGCCTGCACAGGGGGCGGAGGAAACTATGGCTACACCTTC. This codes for CACTGGGGNYGYTF.